Listed here is a single TCR beta chain. This CDR3 has 14 residues. V shed 4 bases and J shed 2 bases, with 6 bases lying between them. Germline V CDR1 and CDR2: SGHDN, FVKESK. The data were taken from a study of shared clonotypes between healthy human individuals. Sequenced by immunoSEQ multiplex PCR; TCRdb stores in-frame clones only, minus some. The sample carries roughly 2,500,000 clones, approximately 94% recorded once. The sequence was collected from a man between 18 and 35 years old in good health. Some clones in this sample may be carry-over from other donors' samples. Sequencing was done on a sample of naive CD4+ T cells from PBMCs. The subset was: CD45RA+ positively selected. The chain has TRBV14 and TRBJ2-6; D is possibly TRBD1 (5 bases). CDR3 bases: TGTGCCAGCAGCCTAGGGGCTGGGGCCAACGTCCTGACTTTC. Translation gives CASSLGAGANVLTF.